This T cell receptor beta chain was profiled in a study of T cell repertoires in ileal Crohn's disease. Germline CDR1 LNHDA, CDR2 SQIVND (reference sequence). V dropped 5 bases and J dropped 3 bases, with 23 bases sitting between them. This CDR3 comprises 17 residues. Profiled with immunoSEQ multiplex PCR; TCRdb holds only in-frame clones, not every one. Seen here are fewer than 6,500 clones, roughly 90% observed once, and the top ten hold around 0.86%. On this clone itself: Different DNA sequences within this sample yield the same CDR3.

Surgical specimens yielded lamina propria lymphocytes, which were density-gradient separated and then sorted. Material: CD4+ T cells from ileum. The chain joins TRBV19 to TRBJ2-7, with D tentatively TRBD1 (6 bases). This clonotype originated in an adult with Crohn's disease. Some clones in this sample may be carry-over from other donors' samples. CDR3 in DNA: TGTGCCAGTAGTCCCCTTGGGGGCACAACCTCTTTCTACGAGCAGTACTTC. This sequence encodes CASSPLGGTTSFYEQYF.